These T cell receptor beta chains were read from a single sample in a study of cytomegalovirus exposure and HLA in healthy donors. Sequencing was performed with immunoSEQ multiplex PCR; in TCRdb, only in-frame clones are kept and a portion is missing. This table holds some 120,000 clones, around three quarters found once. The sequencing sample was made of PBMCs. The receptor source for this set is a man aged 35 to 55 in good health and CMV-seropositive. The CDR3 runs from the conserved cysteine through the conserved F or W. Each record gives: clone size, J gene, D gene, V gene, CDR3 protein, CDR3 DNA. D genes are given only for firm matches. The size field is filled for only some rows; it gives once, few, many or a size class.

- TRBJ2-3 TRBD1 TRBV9 CASSFPGQGVDTQYF TGTGCCAGCAGCTTCCCGGGACAGGGAGTAGATACGCAGTATTTT
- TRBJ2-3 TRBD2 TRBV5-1 CASSLGLAGNRADTQYF TGCGCCAGCAGCTTGGGACTAGCGGGGAACAGGGCAGATACGCAGTATTTT
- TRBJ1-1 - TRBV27 CASSLPGNTEAFF TGTGCCAGCAGTTTACCGGGGAACACTGAAGCTTTCTTT
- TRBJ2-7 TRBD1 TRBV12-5 CASGLPGTAWSETSYEQYF TGTGCTAGTGGTTTGCCCGGGACAGCCTGGAGTGAGACCTCCTACGAGCAGTACTTC
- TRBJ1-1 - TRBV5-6 CASSLGGGLRGTEAFF TGTGCCAGCAGCTTGGGGGGGGGACTCCGGGGCACTGAAGCTTTCTTT
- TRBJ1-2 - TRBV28 CASRAGGNSYGYTF TGTGCCAGCAGGGCCGGAGGCAATTCCTATGGCTACACCTTC
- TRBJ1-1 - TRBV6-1 CASSQRGTEAFF TGTGCCAGCAGCCAAAGAGGTACTGAAGCTTTCTTT
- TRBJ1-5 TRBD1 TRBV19 CASSIDRQGAHQPQHF TGTGCCAGTAGTATAGATCGCCAGGGGGCCCATCAGCCCCAGCATTTT
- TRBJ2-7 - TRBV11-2 CASSTLRDNSYEQYF TGTGCCAGCAGCACCTTACGGGACAACTCCTACGAGCAGTACTTC
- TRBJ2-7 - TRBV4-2 CASSQEPQGYYEQYF TGTGCCAGCAGCCAAGAACCACAGGGCTACTACGAGCAGTACTTC
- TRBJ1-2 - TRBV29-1 CSVDSSMSGYTF TGCAGCGTCGACAGCTCCATGTCCGGCTACACCTTC
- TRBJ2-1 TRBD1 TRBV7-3 CASGQGFYNEQFF TGTGCCAGCGGACAGGGTTTCTACAATGAGCAGTTCTTC
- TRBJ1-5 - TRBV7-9 CASSLWSGRRNQPQHF TGTGCCAGCAGCTTATGGTCAGGGAGGCGCAATCAGCCCCAGCATTTT
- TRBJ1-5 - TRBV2 CASSEGRGHSNQPQHF TGTGCCAGCAGTGAAGGTCGGGGACACAGCAATCAGCCCCAGCATTTT
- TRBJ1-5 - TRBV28 CASSLVSNQPQHF TGTGCCAGCAGTTTAGTCTCCAATCAGCCCCAGCATTTT
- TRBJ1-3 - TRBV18 CASSPYPRGPRSGNTIYF TGTGCCAGCTCACCATATCCCAGGGGCCCACGCTCTGGAAACACCATATATTTT
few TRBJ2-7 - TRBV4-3 CASSQDRGVDIYEQYF TGCGCCAGCAGCCAAGATCGTGGGGTGGACATCTACGAGCAGTACTTC
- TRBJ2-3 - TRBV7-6 CASSLTGLTQTDTQYF TGTGCCAGCAGCTTGACAGGACTTACGCAGACAGATACGCAGTATTTT
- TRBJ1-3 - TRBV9 CASSGDRSGSGNTIYF TGTGCCAGCAGCGGCGACAGGTCCGGCTCTGGAAACACCATATATTTT
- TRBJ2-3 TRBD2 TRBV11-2 CASSLDPRGGRDTQYF TGTGCCAGCAGCTTAGACCCGCGGGGGGGCCGGGATACGCAGTATTTT
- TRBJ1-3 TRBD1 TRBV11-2 CASSFTGGSGNTIYF TGTGCCAGCAGCTTCACAGGGGGCTCTGGAAACACCATATATTTT
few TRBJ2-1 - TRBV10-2 CASRGEISYNEQFF TGCGCCAGCCGCGGGGAGATCTCCTACAATGAGCAGTTCTTC
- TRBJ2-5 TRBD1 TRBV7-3 CASSLTGAGETQYF TGTGCCAGCAGCTTGACAGGGGCGGGGGAGACCCAGTACTTC
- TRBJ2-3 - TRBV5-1 CASRQFLAVTDTQYF TGCGCCAGCCGGCAGTTTCTTGCGGTCACAGATACGCAGTATTTT
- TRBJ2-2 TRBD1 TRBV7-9 CASSSRDREFGELFF TGTGCCAGCAGTTCTCGGGACAGGGAATTCGGGGAGCTGTTTTTT